This T cell receptor beta chain was sequenced during a study of T-cell reconstitution after alpha-beta-depleted transplantation in children (TCRdb year 2016). Looking at the study overall: T-cell immune reconstitution after TCRalphabeta/CD19-depleted allogeneic hematopoietic cell transplantation in children was quantitatively tracked in the study by means of TCR repertoire profiling. The study at large found these results: Apparently early alphabetaT-cell count recovery about two months after transplant reportedly relied on only several hundred rapidly expanded clones derived from non-depleted graft cells. In some patients, high TCRbeta diversity at day 60 was attributed to recipient T cells and intrathymic progenitors that had survived conditioning. The frequencies of hyperexpanded clones fell over the following months, and after one year, T-cell counts and TCRbeta diversity were mostly attributed to newly produced T cells.

The treatment or condition label corresponds to: allogeneic hematopoietic cell transplantation with graft depleted of TCRalphabeta T cells and CD19 B cells. Transplant recipients were children who received TCRalphabeta/CD19-depleted allogeneic hematopoietic cell grafts. As to this clonotype: Its specific antigen is unknown. Within one base of it there is no much larger clone, and no base qualities were kept.

Receptor libraries were prepared by PCR. These reads were obtained on an Illumina HiSeq 2500. TCR library preparation used molecular barcoding, with unique molecular identifiers applied to normalize quantification of the TCRbeta repertoire. TCRdb reprocessing: public reads trimmed at Q25 with fastp, clones called with MiXCR, in-frame beta chains kept. Each record represents a unique CDR3 protein, reported with the most common genes and DNA among its rows. The sample table shows some 830,000 distinct CDR3 sequences, and roughly 15% are seen once. Around 5.3% of the sample is in the top ten clones. The source of this sequence is a male patient aged 10 to 17 who had a stem cell transplant for acute lymphoblastic leukemia, so the T cells may come from the graft donor. The input for sequencing was PBMCs, mostly from graft donor cells, taken 360 days after TCRalphabeta/CD19-depleted stem cell transplant.

The DNA reads as follows: TGCGCCAGCAGTCTAGGACAGGGGGCGCTCTACGAGCAGTACTTC. It translates as CASSLGQGALYEQYF. The rearrangement joined TRBV10-2 to TRBJ2-7, and 11 junction bases match TRBD1. Looking up the germline V gene yields CDR1 WSHSY and CDR2 SAAADI. There are 15 amino acids in the CDR3, from cysteine to phenylalanine inclusive. Left in the record is the CDR3 DNA by itself, 45 bases read in frame from the first base. The junction shows trimming of 5 bases on V and 3 bases on J, and the gene matches do not reach 6 bases of it.